A single sample gave rise to the 11 T cell receptor beta chains below, sequenced in a study of T cell repertoires in cytomegalovirus infection. From the reads, TCRdb called clonotypes with MiXCR, one entry per CDR3 protein. The sample consists of about 530,000 distinct CDR3 sequences, 26% of them appearing once. The sequenced material came from PBMCs. The receptors stem from a human donor in good health (CMV status not recorded). Some clones in this sample may be carry-over from other donors' samples.

This clonotype was found many times. DNA for the CDR3: TGTGCCAGCAGCTTAGGTCAGAACTCCTACAATGAGCAGTTCTTC. This codes for CASSLGQNSYNEQFF. The chain carries TRBV7-2 and TRBJ2-1; D remains unclear. Looked up from germline, CDR1 is SGHTA and CDR2 is FQGNSA. The CDR3 has 15 amino acids. Between the trimmed V and J ends, which lost 1 base and 0 bases, there was a span of 7 bases.

This clonotype was counted a few times. The chain uses TRBV5-4 and TRBJ2-3; 7 positions agree with TRBD1. The V segment lost 0 bases and the J segment 2 bases; nucleotides outside the gene matches: 3. Per germline, CDR1 SGHNT and CDR2 YYREEE (reference sequence). The CDR3 runs to 15 residues. Here the CDR3 reads CASSLGGTATDTQYF. The CDR3 DNA is TGTGCCAGCAGCTTGGGTGGGACAGCCACAGATACGCAGTATTTT. The full variable domain, with the rest looked up from reference TRBV5-4 and TRBJ2-3, is ETGVTQSPTHLIKTRGQQVTLRCSSQSGHNTVSWYQQALGQGPQFIFQYYREEENGRGNFPPRFSGLQFPNYSSELNVNALELDDSALYLCASSLGGTATDTQYFGPGTRLTVL.

This rearrangement joins TRBV6-5 to TRBJ2-1; D possibly corresponds to TRBD2 (5 bases). Germline V gene lookup returns CDR1 MNHEY and CDR2 SVGAGI. The V gene lost 2 bases and the J gene lost 3 bases, with 8 bases spanning the gap. This CDR3 is 14 amino acids long. CDR3 in DNA: TGTGCCAGCAGTTACCTAGGGAGCTACAATGAGCAGTTCTTC. Amino acid sequence: CASSYLGSYNEQFF.

The table lists this clonotype with many counts. This rearrangement joins TRBV7-8 to TRBJ2-7, with 15 nucleotides matching TRBD2. Germline CDR1 and CDR2: SGHVS and FQNEAQ. The ends lost 4 bases at V and 0 bases at J; junction bases unmatched: 13. The CDR3 spans 20 residues. In DNA form, the CDR3 reads TGTGCCAGCAGCTCCGTACCCCCCGGGACTAGCGGGAGGATCTCCTACGAGCAGTACTTC. Its protein product is CASSSVPPGTSGRISYEQYF.

V gene TRBV20-1 combines with J gene TRBJ2-3; D is unresolved. The germline V and J ends were trimmed by 6 bases and 7 bases, with 17 bases remaining between them. The germline gives CDR1 DFQATT, CDR2 SNEGSKA (reference sequence). This CDR3 has 13 residues. The DNA of the CDR3 is TGCAGTGCCCGCGGACCCGCTTCGAATACGCAGTATTTT. Translating gives CSARGPASNTQYF.

This clonotype has just a few counts. This chain uses TRBV6-5 with TRBJ2-1, with D maybe TRBD2 (6 bases). The germline V gene has CDR1 MNHEY and CDR2 SVGAGI. The V gene lost 5 bases and the J gene lost 5 bases, with 10 bases spanning the gap. CDR3 length: 13 residues. The CDR3, as DNA: TGTGCCAGCAGTGGGGGGAGAAACAATGAGCAGTTCTTC. It specifies CASSGGRNNEQFF.

This clonotype turned up a few times. The chain recombines TRBV5-6 with TRBJ2-3, with D perhaps TRBD2 (7 bases). Germline V CDR1 and CDR2: SGHDT, YYEEEE. The CDR3 sequence is 16 residues long. Between the trimmed V and J ends, which lost 1 base and 2 bases, there was a span of 14 bases. The CDR3, as DNA: TGTGCCAGCAGCTTGTGGGCAGGGGACTACACAGATACGCAGTATTTT. Translating gives CASSLWAGDYTDTQYF. Complete variable domain (other parts from reference TRBV5-6 and TRBJ2-3): DAGVTQSPTHLIKTRGQQVTLRCSPKSGHDTVSWYQQALGQGPQFIFQYYEEEERQRGNFPDRFSGHQFPNYSSELNVNALLLGDSALYLCASSLWAGDYTDTQYFGPGTRLTVL.

This clonotype was counted many times. The V gene is TRBV7-2, the J gene TRBJ2-5, with 8 bases aligning to TRBD2. Trimming at V came to 3 bases and at J to 4 bases, leaving 10 bases not matched to a gene. This CDR3 comprises 16 residues. The germline gives CDR1 SGHTA, CDR2 FQGNSA. Here the CDR3 DNA reads TGTGCCAGCAGCTTCCCGGGAGGGCCGATAAGAGAGACCCAGTACTTC. Protein: CASSFPGGPIRETQYF.

The table lists this clonotype with a few counts. The chain joins TRBV11-3 to TRBJ2-3; 10 positions agree with TRBD1. V dropped 4 bases and J dropped 4; count of bases not matched to a gene: 8. The CDR3 is made up of 16 amino acids. Germline assignment: CDR1 SGHNT and CDR2 YENEEA. The CDR3 nucleotides are TGTGCCAGCAGCTCCGGGACAGGGGCCAGCGCAGATACGCAGTATTTT. Its protein is CASSSGTGASADTQYF.

At least ten counts were recorded for this clonotype. This sequence joins TRBV7-2 and TRBJ2-5; 12 positions agree with TRBD2. Per germline, CDR1 SGHTA and CDR2 FQGNSA. The CDR3 totals 21 residues. Unmatched junction bases numbered 16, after V lost 1 base and J lost 1 base. CDR3 nucleotide sequence: TGTGCCAGCAGCTTAGGGGCTCGGCTAGCGGGAGGGCCGGGATCCCAAGAGACCCAGTACTTC. This codes for CASSLGARLAGGPGSQETQYF. Full variable domain (rest looked up from reference TRBV7-2 and TRBJ2-5): GAGVSQSPSNKVTEKGKDVELRCDPISGHTALYWYRQSLGQGLEFLIYFQGNSAPDKSGLPSDRFSAERTGGSVSTLTIQRTQQEDSAVYLCASSLGARLAGGPGSQETQYFGPGTRLLVL.

The chain links TRBV2 to TRBJ2-5; 11 nucleotides match TRBD2. The trim removed 5 bases at V and 2 bases at J, leaving 4 bases unmatched. Germline V gene lookup returns CDR1 SNHLY and CDR2 FYNNEI. The CDR3 length is 15 residues. The CDR3 is CASSPRTSGQETQYF. CDR3 sequence (DNA): TGTGCCAGCAGTCCTCGGACTAGCGGGCAAGAGACCCAGTACTTC.